What follows describes a single T cell receptor (beta chain). What it binds is unknown. Making cDNA involved eight separate reactions per sample. Template switching was used to attach UMIs, which incorporated a 6-nucleotide sample barcode. After re-calling the 5' RACE reads, TCRdb lists one entry per CDR3 protein, DNA absent. This table holds over 150,000 distinct CDR3 sequences. These data are taken from a study of monozygotic twins with inflammatory bowel disease. CDR1 and CDR2 from the germline V gene are MDHEN and SYDVKM. This CDR3 contains 14 residues. Regarding the study as a whole: Diversity of TCRbeta measured by inverse Simpson was lower in IBD patients than in healthy co-twins.

This receptor was obtained from a human donor with ulcerative colitis or Crohn's disease, or a healthy co-twin of an affected twin (not recorded which). Sequencing used blood. This chain connects TRBV28 to TRBJ1-5. The CDR3 loop reads CASSWHYSNQLQHF.